This is a list of T cell receptor beta chains from one sample in a study of radiation and T cells in renal cell carcinoma. TCRdb's table, derived via immunoSEQ multiplex PCR, lists solely in-frame clones and lacks some. Counted here are over 120,000 clones, approximately 91% occurring once; the ten biggest clones make up more than 10%. The material was blood, obtained from a patient whose treatment included radiotherapy and nephrectomy. These receptor sequences come from a woman between 50 and 59 years old with renal cell carcinoma. Each CDR3 is given with its conserved first and last residue. A D gene is named only where the DNA matches it firmly. Some rows mark clone size as missing; the rest say once, few, many or name a class of expanded clone.

TRBJ2-7,TRBD2,TRBV7-2,NA,CASSSQLGAGEQYF,TGTGCCAGCAGCTCCCAACTTGGAGCGGGGGAGCAGTACTTC
TRBJ1-3,TRBD1,TRBV7-3,NA,CASSSTGSGNTIYF,TGTGCCAGCAGCTCGACAGGGTCGGGAAACACCATATATTTT
TRBJ1-2,TRBD1,TRBV7-8,NA,CASSTRDRVNGYTF,TGTGCCAGCAGCACCCGGGACAGGGTGAATGGCTACACCTTC
TRBJ2-7,TRBD1,TRBV18,once,CASSQPGQGIYEQYF,TGTGCCAGCTCACAACCGGGACAGGGAATCTACGAGCAGTACTTC
TRBJ1-4,TRBD1,TRBV11-2,NA,CASSSPGTAYNEKLFF,TGTGCCAGCAGCTCGCCCGGGACAGCTTATAATGAAAAACTGTTTTTT
TRBJ2-5,NA,TRBV19,NA,CASRVGDLGETQYF,TGTGCCAGCCGCGTGGGGGATCTGGGAGAGACCCAGTACTTC
TRBJ1-5,NA,TRBV6-1,NA,CASSASIPNESNQPQHF,TGTGCCAGCAGTGCCAGCATCCCAAATGAGAGCAATCAGCCCCAGCATTTT
TRBJ2-1,TRBD2,TRBV6-1,NA,CASTPSGGNYNEQFF,TGTGCCAGCACCCCTAGCGGGGGGAACTACAATGAGCAGTTCTTC
TRBJ2-5,TRBD2,TRBV7-6,NA,CASSLLAAEETQYF,TGTGCCAGCAGCTTACTAGCGGCGGAGGAGACCCAGTACTTC
TRBJ1-1,TRBD1,TRBV11-2,NA,CASSFGQGNTEAFF,TGTGCCAGCAGCTTCGGACAGGGGAACACTGAAGCTTTCTTT
TRBJ1-4,NA,TRBV14,NA,CASSRDLGEKLFF,TGCGCCAGCAGTCGGGATTTGGGGGAAAAACTGTTTTTT
TRBJ1-2,NA,TRBV9,NA,CASSVDGSPTYGYTF,TGTGCCAGCAGCGTAGATGGGTCCCCTACTTATGGCTACACCTTC